This T cell receptor beta chain came from a study of pediatric ulcerative colitis. Study-wide points: Rectal pinch biopsies may have included blood-derived T cells, especially in patients with overt colitis. All ulcerative colitis patients, but no controls, carried two rectal clonotypes.

Note on this clone: The antigen is unknown.

CDR3 length equals 15 residues. The J segment lost 2 bases and the V segment lost 6 bases, leaving 6 bases of the junction unmatched. Germline lookup yields CDR1 ENHRY and CDR2 SYGVKD. Sequencing was at survey level. Up to 500,000 reads were sequenced per sample. Clones were sequenced by immunoSEQ multiplex PCR, and TCRdb holds only the in-frame ones, with some missing. This table holds tens of thousands of clones, 78% found once. One to two pinch biopsies were taken from the rectum during colonoscopy. Sequenced material: gut tissue. This TCR came from a girl between 10 and 17 years old with moderate ulcerative colitis. V usage is TRBV10-3 and J usage is TRBJ2-7; TRBD2 aligns across 11 bases. The CDR3 coding sequence is TGTGCCATCAGCCAGGGACTAGCGGCTACCTACGAGCAGTACTTC. Protein sequence: CAISQGLAATYEQYF.